The entry that follows covers one TCR beta chain sequence. Its antigen is still unknown. The sample belongs to a study of response to subunit inactivated influenza vaccine. Study-level points and caveats: Seasonal influenza vaccination, on each occasion, was suggested by the authors to recruit few new T cells.

The CDR3 is 17 residues long. Germline V gene data show CDR1 as SGHVS and CDR2 as FNYEAQ. Between the trimmed V and J ends, which lost 2 bases and 1 base, there was a span of 15 bases. In TCRdb, the RT-PCR reads were re-called with MiXCR into one record per CDR3 protein. The sample lists about 610,000 distinct CDR3 sequences, approximately 15% occurring once. The sequence derives from a man aged 45-65 years who received an inactivated influenza vaccine. This specimen consisted of PBMCs from blood, obtained roughly 13 days after vaccination. The rearrangement links TRBV7-6 to TRBJ2-1; D may be TRBD1 or TRBD2 (7 bases each). The CDR3 DNA is TGTGCCAGCAGCTTAAGGGGAGGGACAGAGTCCTACAATGAGCAGTTCTTC. Its protein product is CASSLRGGTESYNEQFF.